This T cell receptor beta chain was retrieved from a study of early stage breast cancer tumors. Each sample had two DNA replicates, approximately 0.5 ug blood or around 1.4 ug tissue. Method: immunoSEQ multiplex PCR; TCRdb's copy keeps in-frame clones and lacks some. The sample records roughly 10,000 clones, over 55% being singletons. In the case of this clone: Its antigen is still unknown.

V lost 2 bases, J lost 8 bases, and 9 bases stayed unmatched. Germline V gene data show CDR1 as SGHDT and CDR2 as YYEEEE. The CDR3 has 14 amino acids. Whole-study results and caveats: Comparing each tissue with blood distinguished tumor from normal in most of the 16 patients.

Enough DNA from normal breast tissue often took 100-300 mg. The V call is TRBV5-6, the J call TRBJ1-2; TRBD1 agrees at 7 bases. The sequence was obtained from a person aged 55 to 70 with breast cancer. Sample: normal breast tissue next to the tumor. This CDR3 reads CASSFPVDREGYTF. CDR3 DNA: TGTGCCAGCAGCTTCCCGGTTGACAGGGAGGGCTACACCTTC.